This is a list of T cell receptor beta chains from one sample in a study of T-cell memory formation after mild COVID-19. TCRdb used MiXCR to reprocess the 5' RACE reads, holding one entry per CDR3 protein. The sample carries fewer than 700,000 distinct CDR3 sequences, roughly 22% recorded once. The specimen sequenced was PBMCs or a T cell subset sorted from them (not recorded which). These receptors all stem from an adult woman who had mild COVID-19 (a few samples of this study predate the infection). Cell type and time point are not known. Each CDR3 is given with its conserved first and last residue. A D gene is named only where the DNA matches it firmly. Some rows have no size entry. The others give once, few or many, or a class for an expanded clone.

>few|TRBJ2-3|TRBD2|TRBV9|19
CASSSQREGGVPHTDTQYF
TGTGCCAGCAGCTCCCAGCGGGAGGGGGGGGTCCCCCACACAGATACGCAGTATTTT
>.|TRBJ2-2|.|TRBV7-9|19
CASSLSDKALGINTGELFF
TGTGCCAGCAGCTTATCGGACAAGGCACTGGGGATAAACACCGGGGAGCTGTTTTTT
>few|TRBJ2-3|.|TRBV28|14
CASSFGVRTDTQYF
TGTGCCAGCAGTTTCGGGGTCCGCACAGATACGCAGTATTTT
>.|TRBJ1-5|TRBD1|TRBV24-1|19
CATSDSSGTGGISNQPQHF
TGTGCCACCAGTGATTCTTCCGGGACAGGGGGCATCAGCAATCAGCCCCAGCATTTT
>.|TRBJ2-1|.|TRBV6-2/TRBV6-3|14
CASQADPPSNEQFF
TGTGCCAGCCAGGCGGACCCGCCCTCCAATGAGCAGTTCTTC
>few|TRBJ2-7|.|TRBV6-2/TRBV6-3|14
CASRRRDGSYEQYF
TGTGCCAGCAGACGCCGGGACGGATCCTACGAGCAGTACTTC
>few|TRBJ2-3|.|TRBV7-9|10
CAATTDTQYF
TGTGCCGCGACCACAGATACGCAGTATTTT
>few|TRBJ1-2|.|TRBV12-3/TRBV12-4|9
CASSYRFTF
TGTGCCAGCAGCTATAGATTCACCTTC
>.|TRBJ2-3|TRBD2|TRBV12-3/TRBV12-4|14
CASRTSGPPYTQYF
TGTGCCAGCAGGACTAGCGGGCCCCCATATACGCAGTATTTT
>.|TRBJ2-1|TRBD2|TRBV3-1|18
CASSQEERLAGFHNEQFF
TGTGCCAGCAGCCAAGAAGAAAGACTAGCGGGATTCCACAATGAGCAGTTCTTC
>.|TRBJ1-2|.|TRBV20-1|14
CSAPTTAGHYGYTF
TGCAGTGCTCCCACAACTGCGGGACACTATGGCTACACCTTC
>.|TRBJ1-2|TRBD1|TRBV12-3/TRBV12-4|15
CASSLTETGVGGYTF
TGTGCCAGCAGCCTGACTGAAACAGGGGTGGGTGGCTACACCTTC
>few|TRBJ1-1|.|TRBV5-1|15
CASSGGRGLNTEAFF
TGCGCCAGCAGCGGGGGTAGGGGCCTTAACACTGAAGCTTTCTTT
>many|TRBJ2-3|.|TRBV12-3/TRBV12-4|13
CASSFESTDTQYF
TGTGCCAGCAGTTTCGAAAGTACAGATACGCAGTATTTT
>.|TRBJ1-2|.|TRBV7-8|15
CASSLDLTDFYGYTF
TGTGCCAGCAGCTTAGACCTGACAGATTTCTATGGCTACACCTTC
>.|TRBJ1-1|.|TRBV5-4|12
CASRKGGTEAFF
TGTGCCAGCCGCAAAGGGGGAACTGAAGCTTTCTTT
>.|TRBJ2-7|TRBD2|TRBV20-1|15
CSARTSGGLSYEQYF
TGCAGTGCTAGGACTAGCGGGGGGCTCTCCTACGAGCAGTACTTC